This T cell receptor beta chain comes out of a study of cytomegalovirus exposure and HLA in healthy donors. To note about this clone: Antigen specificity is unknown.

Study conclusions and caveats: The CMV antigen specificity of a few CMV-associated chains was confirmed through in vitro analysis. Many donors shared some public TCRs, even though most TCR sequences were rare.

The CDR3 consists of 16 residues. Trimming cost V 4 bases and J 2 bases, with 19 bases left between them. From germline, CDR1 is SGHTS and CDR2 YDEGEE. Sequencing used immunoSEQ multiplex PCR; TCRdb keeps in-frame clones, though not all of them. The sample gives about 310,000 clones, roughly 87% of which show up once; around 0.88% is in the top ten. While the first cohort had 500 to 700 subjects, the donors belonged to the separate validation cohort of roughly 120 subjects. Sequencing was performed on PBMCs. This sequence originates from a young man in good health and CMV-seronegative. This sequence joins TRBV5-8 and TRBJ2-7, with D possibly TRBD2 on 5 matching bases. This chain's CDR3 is CASSPWLAGLAYEQYF. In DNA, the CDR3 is TGTGCCAGCAGCCCCTGGTTGGCAGGACTCGCCTACGAGCAGTACTTC.